A single sample is the source of the 20 T cell receptor beta chains below, sequenced in a study of spatial heterogeneity in lung cancer. TCRdb reanalysed the 5' RACE reads using MiXCR and keeps one entry per CDR3 protein. Of 85,000 to 100,000 distinct CDR3 sequences in the sample, roughly 21% were seen once. Time point in this sample: blood at routine non-recurrence follow-up after resection. This specimen consisted of PBMCs, obtained at follow-up. Receptor source: a male donor with early-stage non-small cell lung cancer.

This clonotype has only a few counts. The rearrangement links TRBV7-4 to TRBJ2-7, with 10 bases matching TRBD1. The J segment lost 3 bases and the V segment lost 5 bases, leaving 4 bases of the junction unmatched. The length of the CDR3 is 14 residues. Germline V gene data show CDR1 as SGHVT and CDR2 as SQSDAQ. For the CDR3, the DNA is TGTGCCAGCAGCACCCGGACAGGGGGCTACGAGCAGTACGTC. The encoded protein is CASSTRTGGYEQYV.

This clonotype showed up just once. CDR3 loop: CASSLRAGDQETQYF. The CDR3 bases are TGTGCCAGCAGCTTAAGAGCGGGCGATCAAGAGACCCAGTACTTC. This chain joins TRBV7-9 and TRBJ2-5; tentatively, D is TRBD2 (6 bases). The V end lost 2 bases, the J end lost 2 bases, and 12 bases lay between the germline ends. The germline V gene encodes CDR1 SEHNR and CDR2 FQNEAQ (reference sequence). The CDR3 runs 15 residues.

The rearrangement links TRBV13 to TRBJ2-3; D perhaps matches TRBD2 (6 bases). This CDR3 has 16 residues. CDR1 is PRHDT and CDR2 is FYEKMQ in the germline V gene (reference sequence). The V end lost 2 bases, the J end lost 0 bases, and 12 bases lay between the germline ends. CDR3 residues: CASSLKIGLSTDTQYF. The CDR3 nucleotides read TGTGCCAGCAGCTTAAAAATCGGACTAAGCACAGATACGCAGTATTTT.

This clonotype was counted between two and nine times. The chain couples TRBV27 to TRBJ1-2; the D gene is possibly TRBD1 (6 bases). The V and J ends lost 2 bases and 5 bases respectively, with 9 bases between them. Germline V gene lookup returns CDR1 MNHEY and CDR2 SMNVEV (reference sequence). The CDR3 is 13 amino acids. For the CDR3, the DNA is TGTGCCAGCAGTTTAGCCAGGGGATATGGCTACACCTTC. This encodes CASSLARGYGYTF.

This clonotype was counted a few times. The CDR3 nucleotides read TGCAGTGCTAGACTGCAGAACAGGGGGATAGAAGAGACCCAGTACTTC. Residues: CSARLQNRGIEETQYF. This chain connects TRBV20-1 to TRBJ2-5; 8 bases fit TRBD1. The CDR3 totals 16 residues. The germline CDR1 and CDR2 sequences are DFQATT and SNEGSKA (reference sequence). J lost 3 bases, V lost 2 bases, and 11 bases had no gene match.

This clonotype was counted only a few times. This rearrangement joins TRBV19 to TRBJ1-5; TRBD1 matches at 11 bases. The CDR3 length is 17 residues. V dropped 2 bases and J dropped 7; count of bases not matched to a gene: 10. Germline V CDR1 and CDR2: LNHDA, SQIVND (reference sequence). The chain's CDR3 is CASSIMGGQGANQPQHF. The CDR3 bases are TGTGCCAGTAGTATAATGGGCGGACAGGGGGCGAACCAGCCCCAGCATTTT.

The CDR3 spells CASSQGVQETQYF. CDR3 nucleotide sequence: TGCGCCAGCAGCCAGGGGGTACAAGAGACCCAGTACTTC. The chain combines TRBV4-1 with TRBJ2-5; D possibly matches TRBD1 or TRBD2 (5 bases each). The CDR3 extends over 13 amino acids. Trimming shortened V by 3 bases and J by 2 bases, and 7 bases separated the two germline ends. CDR1 is MGHRA and CDR2 is YSYEKL in the germline V gene.

This clonotype has only a few counts. This sequence joins TRBV19 and TRBJ2-2; TRBD2 aligns across 7 bases. V was clipped by 11 bases and J by 5 bases; unmatched bases: 11. Germline CDR1 is LNHDA and CDR2 is SQIVND (reference sequence). The CDR3 has 14 residues. The CDR3 region is CAQRGLAVTGELFF. CDR3 in DNA: TGTGCCCAAAGGGGCCTAGCGGTAACCGGGGAGCTGTTTTTT.

V and J are TRBV7-2 and TRBJ2-5; no clear D gene. The germline CDR1 and CDR2 sequences are SGHTA and FQGNSA. V was shortened by 0 bases and J by 9 bases, with 11 bases between the two germline ends. The CDR3 loop spans 13 amino acids. The CDR3 is CASSLAVKRAQYF. In DNA form, the CDR3 reads TGTGCCAGCAGCTTAGCCGTCAAGCGCGCCCAGTACTTC.

The CDR3 loop is CASSLGQGAVEAFF. The CDR3 region has the DNA TGTGCCAGCAGCTTGGGACAGGGGGCGGTTGAAGCTTTCTTT. J is TRBJ1-1 and V is TRBV7-9; 12 bases are a match to TRBD1. V lost 3 bases to trimming and J lost 7 bases; unmatched junction nucleotides: 3. Looked up from germline, CDR1 is SEHNR and CDR2 is FQNEAQ (reference sequence). This CDR3 has 14 amino acids.

The chain employs TRBV6-6 and TRBJ1-5; D remains unclear. From germline, CDR1 is MNHNY and CDR2 SVGAGI (reference sequence). Trimming stripped 0 bases from V and 3 bases from J, with 9 bases between. The CDR3 totals 15 residues. CDR3: CASSYSLRDNQPQHF. The CDR3 nucleotides read TGTGCCAGCAGTTACTCCCTCCGAGACAATCAGCCCCAGCATTTT.

This clonotype was found a few times. The V gene is TRBV25-1, the J gene TRBJ1-4, with unresolved D. Germline assignment: CDR1 MGHDK and CDR2 SYGVNS. V was pared by 2 bases and J by 8 bases, with 15 bases between. The CDR3 runs to 15 residues. The DNA of the CDR3 is TGTGCCAGCAGTGAAGGGGAGGCGGGGTACGAAAAACTGTTTTTT. It encodes CASSEGEAGYEKLFF.

A few counts support this clonotype. Here the CDR3 DNA reads TGTGCCAGTAGTATGACCTCCTCCTCCACCGGGGAGCTGTTTTTT. Translation: CASSMTSSSTGELFF. The J gene is TRBJ2-2, the V gene TRBV19; D unclear. V lost 3 bases and J 4 bases, leaving 12 bases between the germline ends. The CDR3 runs to 15 residues. Germline CDR1 reads LNHDA; CDR2 reads SQIVND (reference sequence).

This clonotype was detected only a few times. The V and J genes are TRBV25-1 and TRBJ2-5; 7 nucleotides match TRBD2. Germline CDR1 reads MGHDK; CDR2 reads SYGVNS. There are 13 residues in the CDR3. The ends lost 5 bases at V and 5 bases at J; junction bases unmatched: 5. The CDR3 loop is CASSRAGAETQYF. CDR3 DNA: TGTGCCAGCAGTCGGGCGGGAGCGGAGACCCAGTACTTC.

V and J are TRBV4-3 and TRBJ2-2, with 9 bases identical to TRBD1. Germline assignment: CDR1 LGHNA and CDR2 YSLEER. V gave up 2 bases and J gave up 3 bases; unmatched junction bases: 7. CDR3 length: 17 amino acids. CDR3 sequence: CASSQQAGTGHTGELFF. The CDR3 region has the DNA TGCGCCAGCAGCCAACAGGCCGGGACAGGGCACACCGGGGAGCTGTTTTTT.

This clonotype was detected only a few times. V gene TRBV19 combines with J gene TRBJ2-6; 7 nucleotides align to TRBD2. From germline, CDR1 is LNHDA and CDR2 SQIVND (reference sequence). The CDR3 length is 17 residues. V dropped 3 bases and J dropped 2; count of bases not matched to a gene: 7. The CDR3 here is CASSIQVGGAGANVLTF. DNA of the CDR3: TGTGCCAGTAGTATCCAAGTGGGAGGGGCTGGGGCCAACGTCCTGACTTTC. Complete variable domain (other parts from reference TRBV19 and TRBJ2-6): DGGITQSPKYLFRKEGQNVTLSCEQNLNHDAMYWYRQDPGQGLRLIYYSQIVNDFQKGDIAEGYSVSREKKESFPLTVTSAQKNPTAFYLCASSIQVGGAGANVLTFGAGSRLTVL.

Only a few counts were recorded for this clonotype. The genes are TRBV29-1 and TRBJ2-1; 8 bases are shared with TRBD2. Losses at the gene ends were 1 base for V and 2 bases for J; bases not matched to a gene: 4. The CDR3 is made up of 15 amino acids. Germline V gene data show CDR1 as SQVTM and CDR2 as ANQGSEA. The chain's CDR3 is CSVEGISGTYNEQFF. The CDR3 DNA is TGCAGCGTTGAAGGAATTAGCGGGACCTACAATGAGCAGTTCTTC.

This clonotype showed up just a few times. The chain joins TRBV9 to TRBJ1-4, with D maybe TRBD1 (5 bases). The germline CDR1 and CDR2 sequences are SGDLS and YYNGEE. CDR3 length: 16 residues. V was cut by 0 bases and J by 2 bases, with 11 bases left in between. CDR3 DNA sequence: TGTGCCAGCAGCGTAGATGTTGGGACGACTAATGAAAAACTGTTTTTT. It yields the protein CASSVDVGTTNEKLFF. The variable domain in full, completed from reference TRBV9 and TRBJ1-4, reads DSGVTQTPKHLITATGQRVTLRCSPRSGDLSVYWYQQSLDQGLQFLIQYYNGEERAKGNILERFSAQQFPDLHSELNLSSLELGDSALYFCASSVDVGTTNEKLFFGSGTQLSVL.

The chain recombines TRBV3-1 with TRBJ2-7, with D perhaps TRBD2 (6 bases). This CDR3 has 13 residues. The V gene lost 8 bases and the J gene lost 3 bases, with 14 bases spanning the gap. Germline V CDR1 and CDR2: LGHDT, YNNKEL (reference sequence). CDR3 residues: CASRGSGIYEQYF. As DNA, the CDR3 is TGTGCCAGCCGGGGGAGTGGGATCTACGAGCAGTACTTC.

The chain has TRBV6-5 and TRBJ1-5; D ambiguous. V lost 6 bases and J 4 bases, leaving 13 bases between the germline ends. CDR1 is MNHEY, CDR2 SVGAGI, per germline. This CDR3 contains 14 residues. CDR3 sequence (DNA): TGTGCCAGCAGCGGCGGGAGGCGGAATCAGCCCCAGCATTTT. Amino acids: CASSGGRRNQPQHF.